This record concerns one T cell receptor beta chain sequence. Its target is not known. Tagging with unique molecular identifiers was a feature of the TCR beta cDNA libraries. It was from roughly 1.1 to 9.2 million T cells that some 470,000 cDNA molecules came. MiXCR was run by TCRdb on the PCR reads, yielding one entry per CDR3 protein. The table includes about 170,000 distinct CDR3 sequences, 30% detected once. V shed 5 bases and J shed 2 bases, with 6 bases lying between them. The CDR3 loop spans 12 amino acids. The V gene's germline CDR1 is SGHRS and CDR2 YFSETQ. The data derive from a study of post-analysis software for immune sequencing data. Study as a whole: Secondary progressive, relapsing-remitting and progressive-relapsing multiple sclerosis were among the included disease courses.

Study-level points and caveats: Co-batched samples clustered tightly together by F measure. Comparison with controls showed significantly lower normalized Chao1 diversity in multiple sclerosis patients. In patients, TRBV5-6, TRBV5-1 and TRBV20-1 belonged to five TRBV segments found more frequently than in controls.

This receptor was identified in a girl between 5 and 17 years old with multiple sclerosis. Input material: blood. The chain carries TRBV5-1 and TRBJ2-3; D remains ambiguous. CDR3 protein: CASRVATDTQYF. CDR3 DNA sequence: TGCGCCAGCAGGGTGGCCACAGATACGCAGTATTTT.